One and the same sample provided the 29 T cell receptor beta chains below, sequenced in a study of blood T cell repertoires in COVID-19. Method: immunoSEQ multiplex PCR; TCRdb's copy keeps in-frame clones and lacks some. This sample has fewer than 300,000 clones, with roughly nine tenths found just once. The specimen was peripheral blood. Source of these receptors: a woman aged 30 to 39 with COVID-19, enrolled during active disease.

The CDR3, as DNA: TGTGCCAGCTCACTTGCGGACAGGGAGGGTCAAGAGACCCAGTACTTC. This codes for CASSLADREGQETQYF. The chain links TRBV18 to TRBJ2-5; D possibly corresponds to TRBD1 (8 bases). The CDR3 has 16 residues. V was clipped by 4 bases and J by 2 bases, with 17 bases between them. Germline-derived CDR1 and CDR2 are KGHSH and LQKENI.

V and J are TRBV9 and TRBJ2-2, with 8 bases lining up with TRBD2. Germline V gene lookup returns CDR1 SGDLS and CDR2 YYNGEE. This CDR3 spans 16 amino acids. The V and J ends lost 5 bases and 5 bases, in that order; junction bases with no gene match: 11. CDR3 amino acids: CASSASGSAPTGELFF. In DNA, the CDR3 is TGTGCCAGCAGTGCGAGCGGGAGTGCCCCAACCGGGGAGCTGTTTTTT.

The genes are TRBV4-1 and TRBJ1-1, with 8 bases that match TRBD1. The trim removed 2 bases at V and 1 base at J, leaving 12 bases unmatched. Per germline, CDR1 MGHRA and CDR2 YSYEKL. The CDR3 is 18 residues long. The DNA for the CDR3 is TGCGCCAGCAGCCAACCCCTTGCCCGACAGGGGCGGAACACTGAAGCTTTCTTT. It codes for CASSQPLARQGRNTEAFF.

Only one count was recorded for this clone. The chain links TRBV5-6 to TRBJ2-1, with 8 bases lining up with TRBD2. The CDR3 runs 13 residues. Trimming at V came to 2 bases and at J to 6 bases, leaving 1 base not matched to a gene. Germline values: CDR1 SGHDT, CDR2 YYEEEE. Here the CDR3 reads CASSFGTSNEQFF. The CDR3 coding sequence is TGTGCCAGCAGCTTCGGGACTAGCAATGAGCAGTTCTTC.

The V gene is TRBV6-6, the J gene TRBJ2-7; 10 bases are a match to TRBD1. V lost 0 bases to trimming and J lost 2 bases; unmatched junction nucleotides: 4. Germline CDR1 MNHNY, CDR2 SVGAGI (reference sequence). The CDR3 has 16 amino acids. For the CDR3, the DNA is TGTGCCAGCAGTTACTCGATCGGGACAGGGGCCTACGAGCAGTACTTC. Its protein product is CASSYSIGTGAYEQYF.

CDR3 nucleotides: TGCAGCGTTATTAGGCAGGCGAACACTGAAGCTTTCTTT. Protein: CSVIRQANTEAFF. The chain uses TRBV29-1 and TRBJ1-1; D ambiguous. The CDR3 runs 13 residues. The germline V and J ends were trimmed by 5 bases and 1 base, with 11 bases remaining between them. CDR1 and CDR2 from the germline V gene are SQVTM and ANQGSEA.

The CDR3 here is CASQLMSHYEQYF. The CDR3 nucleotides are TGTGCCAGCCAACTAATGTCTCACTACGAGCAGTACTTC. V is TRBV11-2 and J is TRBJ2-7; D is unresolved. V lost 8 bases and J 3 bases, leaving 14 bases between the germline ends. Germline V gene sequence: CDR1 SGHAT, CDR2 FQNNGV. The CDR3 contains 13 residues.

The CDR3 is CASRDPGTLHF. CDR3 sequence (DNA): TGTGCCAGCAGAGACCCGGGGACCCTCCACTTT. The genes are TRBV2 and TRBJ1-6, with D uncertain. The CDR3 is 11 residues long. Trimming stripped 6 bases from V and 14 bases from J, with 11 bases between. Germline CDR1 is SNHLY and CDR2 is FYNNEI.

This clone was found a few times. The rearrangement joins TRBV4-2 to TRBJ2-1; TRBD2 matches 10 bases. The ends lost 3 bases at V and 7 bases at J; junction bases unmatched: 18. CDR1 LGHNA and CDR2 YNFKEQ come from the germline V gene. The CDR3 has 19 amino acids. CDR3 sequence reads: CASSHLGGQDLAGDNEQFF. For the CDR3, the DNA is TGTGCCAGCAGCCATCTGGGCGGACAGGACCTAGCGGGAGATAATGAGCAGTTCTTC.

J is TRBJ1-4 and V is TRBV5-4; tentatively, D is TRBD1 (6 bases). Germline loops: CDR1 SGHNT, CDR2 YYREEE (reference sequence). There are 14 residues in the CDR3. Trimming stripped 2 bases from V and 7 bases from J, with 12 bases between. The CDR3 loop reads CASSFGGGGEKLFF. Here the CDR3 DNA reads TGTGCCAGCAGCTTCGGGGGCGGGGGTGAAAAACTGTTTTTT.

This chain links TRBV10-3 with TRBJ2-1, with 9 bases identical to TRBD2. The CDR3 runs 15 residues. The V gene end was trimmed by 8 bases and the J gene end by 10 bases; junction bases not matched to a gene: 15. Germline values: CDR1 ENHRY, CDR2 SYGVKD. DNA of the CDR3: TGTGCCATCGGAAGTGGTAGCGGGAGCCGAGCCGAGCAGTTCTTC. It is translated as CAIGSGSGSRAEQFF.

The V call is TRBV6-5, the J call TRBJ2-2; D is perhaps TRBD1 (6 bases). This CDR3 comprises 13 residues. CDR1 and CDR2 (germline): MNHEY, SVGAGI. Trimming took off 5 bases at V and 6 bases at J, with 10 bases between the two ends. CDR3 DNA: TGTGCCAGCAGTACGGCAGGGGCCGGGGAGCTGTTTTTT. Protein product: CASSTAGAGELFF.

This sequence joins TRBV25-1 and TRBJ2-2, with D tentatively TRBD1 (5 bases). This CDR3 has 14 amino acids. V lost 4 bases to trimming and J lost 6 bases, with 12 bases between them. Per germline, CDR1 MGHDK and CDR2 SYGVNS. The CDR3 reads CASSASATAGELFF. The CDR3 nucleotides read TGTGCCAGCAGTGCAAGTGCGACAGCCGGGGAGCTGTTTTTT.

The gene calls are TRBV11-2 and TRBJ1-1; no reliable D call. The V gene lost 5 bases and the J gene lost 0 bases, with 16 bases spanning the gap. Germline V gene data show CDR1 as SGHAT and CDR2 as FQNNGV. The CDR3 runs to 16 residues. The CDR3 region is CASSNRRRSMNTEAFF. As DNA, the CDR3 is TGTGCCAGCAGCAACCGTAGGAGGTCCATGAACACTGAAGCTTTCTTT.

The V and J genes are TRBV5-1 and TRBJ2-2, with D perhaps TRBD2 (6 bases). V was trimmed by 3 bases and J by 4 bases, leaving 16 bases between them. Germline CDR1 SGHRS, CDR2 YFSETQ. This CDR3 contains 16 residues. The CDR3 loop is CASSSTLLATTGELFF. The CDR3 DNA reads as TGCGCCAGCAGCTCCACCCTTCTAGCGACCACCGGGGAGCTGTTTTTT.

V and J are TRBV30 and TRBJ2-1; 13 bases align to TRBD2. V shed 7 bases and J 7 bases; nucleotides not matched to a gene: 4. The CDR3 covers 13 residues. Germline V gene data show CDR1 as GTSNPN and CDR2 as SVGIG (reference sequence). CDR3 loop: CASGLAGDNEQFF. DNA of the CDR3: TGTGCCTCTGGACTAGCGGGGGATAATGAGCAGTTCTTC.

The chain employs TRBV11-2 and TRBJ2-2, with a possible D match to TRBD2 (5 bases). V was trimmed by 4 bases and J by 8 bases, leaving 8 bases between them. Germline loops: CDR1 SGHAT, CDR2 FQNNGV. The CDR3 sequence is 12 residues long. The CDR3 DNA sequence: TGTGCCAGCAGCTACTCGGGGGGGGAGCTGTTTTTT. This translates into CASSYSGGELFF.

The CDR3 spells CSASLVAGGPRIGEQFF. The CDR3 bases are TGCAGTGCTAGTTTAGTAGCGGGAGGGCCGCGGATTGGGGAGCAGTTCTTC. The chain employs TRBV20-1 and TRBJ2-1; 11 positions match TRBD2. Trimming cost V 3 bases and J 10 bases; bases outside gene matches: 17. This CDR3 is 17 amino acids long. Germline CDR1 DFQATT, CDR2 SNEGSKA (reference sequence).

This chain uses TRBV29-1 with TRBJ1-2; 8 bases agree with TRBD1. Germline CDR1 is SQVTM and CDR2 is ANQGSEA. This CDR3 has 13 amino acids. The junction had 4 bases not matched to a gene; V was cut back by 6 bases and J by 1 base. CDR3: CSVWDRRNYGYTF. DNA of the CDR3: TGCAGCGTGTGGGACAGGCGTAACTATGGCTACACCTTC.

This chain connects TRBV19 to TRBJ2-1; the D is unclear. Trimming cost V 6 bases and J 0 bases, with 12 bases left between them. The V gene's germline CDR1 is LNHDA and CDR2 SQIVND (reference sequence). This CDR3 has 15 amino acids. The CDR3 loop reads CASSPWQASYNEQFF. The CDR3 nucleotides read TGTGCCAGTAGCCCCTGGCAGGCCTCCTACAATGAGCAGTTCTTC.

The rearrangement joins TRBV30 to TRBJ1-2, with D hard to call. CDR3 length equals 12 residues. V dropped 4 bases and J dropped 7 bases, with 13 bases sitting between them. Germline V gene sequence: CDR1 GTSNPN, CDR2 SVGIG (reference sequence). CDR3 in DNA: TGTGCCTGGACATTTCTCTGGAGTGGCTACACCTTC. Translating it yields CAWTFLWSGYTF. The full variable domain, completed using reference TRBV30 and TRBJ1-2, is SQTIHQWPATLVQPVGSPLSLECTVEGTSNPNLYWYRQAAGRGLQLLFYSVGIGQISSEVPQNLSASRPQDRQFILSSKKLLLSDSGFYLCAWTFLWSGYTFGSGTRLTVV.

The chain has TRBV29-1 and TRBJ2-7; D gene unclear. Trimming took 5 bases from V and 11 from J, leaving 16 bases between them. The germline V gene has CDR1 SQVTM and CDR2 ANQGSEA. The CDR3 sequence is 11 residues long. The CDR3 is CSVNNGNQEYF. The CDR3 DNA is TGCAGCGTTAATAACGGAAATCAGGAGTACTTC.

The CDR3 region is CSVDKTGPNYGYTF. The CDR3 DNA reads TGCAGCGTTGACAAGACAGGGCCTAACTATGGCTACACCTTC. The rearrangement joins TRBV29-1 to TRBJ1-2; 7 bases agree with TRBD1. CDR1 is SQVTM and CDR2 is ANQGSEA in the germline V gene. V gave up 3 bases and J gave up 0 bases; unmatched junction bases: 4. This CDR3 spans 14 amino acids.

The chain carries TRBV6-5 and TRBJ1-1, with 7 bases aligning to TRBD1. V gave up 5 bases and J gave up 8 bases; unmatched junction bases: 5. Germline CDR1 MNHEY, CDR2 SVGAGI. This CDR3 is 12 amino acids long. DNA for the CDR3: TGTGCCAGCAGTAGACAGGGTCGGGAAGCTTTCTTT. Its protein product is CASSRQGREAFF.

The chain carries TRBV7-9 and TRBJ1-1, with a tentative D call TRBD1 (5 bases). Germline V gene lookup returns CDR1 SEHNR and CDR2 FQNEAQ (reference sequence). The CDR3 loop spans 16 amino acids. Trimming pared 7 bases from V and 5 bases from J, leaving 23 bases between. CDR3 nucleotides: TGTGCCAGCACCACGGTTACCGGGGGAGGAAGTACTGAAGCTTTCTTT. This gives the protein CASTTVTGGGSTEAFF.

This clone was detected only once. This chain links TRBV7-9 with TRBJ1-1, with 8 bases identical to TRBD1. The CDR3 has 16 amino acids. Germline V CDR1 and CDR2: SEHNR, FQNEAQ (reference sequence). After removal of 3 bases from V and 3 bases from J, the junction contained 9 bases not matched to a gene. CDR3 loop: CASSFLTGQGDTEAFF. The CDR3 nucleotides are TGTGCCAGCAGCTTTTTAACCGGACAGGGCGACACTGAAGCTTTCTTT.

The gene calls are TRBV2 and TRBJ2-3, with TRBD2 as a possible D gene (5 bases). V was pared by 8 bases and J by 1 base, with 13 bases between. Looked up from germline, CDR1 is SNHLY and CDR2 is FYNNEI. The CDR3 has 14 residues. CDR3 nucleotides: TGTGCCAGCGAAGGGAGAAGGGGCACAGATACGCAGTATTTT. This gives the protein CASEGRRGTDTQYF.

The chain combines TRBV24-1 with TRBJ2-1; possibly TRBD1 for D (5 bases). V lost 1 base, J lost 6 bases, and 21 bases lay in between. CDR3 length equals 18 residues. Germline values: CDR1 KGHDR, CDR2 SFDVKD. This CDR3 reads CATSDFITGLTGPNEQFF. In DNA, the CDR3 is TGTGCCACCAGTGATTTTATCACCGGGCTTACAGGACCCAATGAGCAGTTCTTC.

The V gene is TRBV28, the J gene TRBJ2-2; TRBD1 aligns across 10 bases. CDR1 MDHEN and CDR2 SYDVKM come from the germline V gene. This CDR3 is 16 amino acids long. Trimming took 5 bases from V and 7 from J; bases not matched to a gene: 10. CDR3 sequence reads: CASSLGTGAVYGELFF. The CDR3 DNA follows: TGTGCCAGCAGTCTCGGGACAGGGGCTGTGTACGGGGAGCTGTTTTTT.